The 30 T cell receptor beta chains in this list originate from one sample, sequenced in a study of blood T cell repertoires in COVID-19. Sequencing used immunoSEQ multiplex PCR; TCRdb keeps in-frame clones, though not all of them. The sample lists 160,000 or so clones; around 81% were seen once. The specimen was peripheral blood. The receptors derive from a man in his 70s who had recovered from COVID-19.

The chain joins TRBV6-2 or TRBV6-3 to TRBJ2-5; D might be TRBD2 (5 bases). V was pared by 2 bases and J by 5 bases, with 9 bases between. Germline values: CDR1 MNHEY, CDR2 SVGEGT. The CDR3 totals 13 residues. The CDR3 DNA is TGTGCCAGCAGTTACCGACGAGGGGAGACCCAGTACTTC. Protein: CASSYRRGETQYF.

The chain combines TRBV19 with TRBJ2-5; 7 nucleotides agree with TRBD1. Per germline, CDR1 LNHDA and CDR2 SQIVND (reference sequence). With V trimmed by 6 bases and J by 1 base, 2 bases remained unmatched. The CDR3 is made up of 13 amino acids. CDR3 sequence: CASRRGPQETQYF. The CDR3 DNA follows: TGTGCCAGTAGGAGGGGGCCCCAAGAGACCCAGTACTTC.

Worth noting for this clone: At the DNA level, this CDR3 is encoded by other sequences in the same sample as well. The chain joins TRBV19 to TRBJ2-6; D is uncertain. Germline CDR1 is LNHDA and CDR2 is SQIVND (reference sequence). V lost 6 bases and J lost 0, with 9 bases in between. The CDR3 sequence is 15 residues long. CDR3 protein: CASSPAGSGANVLTF. In DNA form, the CDR3 reads TGTGCCAGTAGCCCCGCAGGCTCTGGGGCCAACGTCCTGACTTTC.

The gene calls are TRBV4-1 and TRBJ2-7; TRBD1 aligns across 9 bases. After removal of 1 base from V and 2 bases from J, the junction contained 6 bases not matched to a gene. From germline, CDR1 is MGHRA and CDR2 YSYEKL. This CDR3 region has 16 residues. The CDR3 nucleotides are TGCGCCAGCAGCCAAGGGGGGGACAGGGCTCCCTACGAGCAGTACTTC. Translated: CASSQGGDRAPYEQYF.

The rearrangement links TRBV5-4 to TRBJ2-1; D might be TRBD2 (6 bases). CDR3 length: 17 residues. CDR1 is SGHNT and CDR2 is YYREEE in the germline V gene (reference sequence). V was clipped by 5 bases and J by 10 bases, with 28 bases between them. The CDR3 is CASSFQLRDPYAGEQFF. The CDR3 coding sequence is TGTGCCAGCAGTTTCCAACTTCGGGACCCCTACGCGGGGGAGCAGTTCTTC. The whole variable domain, remainder taken from reference TRBV5-4 and TRBJ2-1, is ETGVTQSPTHLIKTRGQQVTLRCSSQSGHNTVSWYQQALGQGPQFIFQYYREEENGRGNFPPRFSGLQFPNYSSELNVNALELDDSALYLCASSFQLRDPYAGEQFFGPGTRLTVL.

The rearrangement links TRBV7-2 to TRBJ2-1, with TRBD2 matching over 9 bases. Unmatched junction bases numbered 5, after V lost 1 base and J lost 4 bases. The germline gives CDR1 SGHTA, CDR2 FQGNSA. The length of the CDR3 is 16 residues. The CDR3 loop reads CASSLEAGGGYNEQFF. CDR3 in DNA: TGTGCCAGCAGCTTAGAGGCGGGAGGGGGTTACAATGAGCAGTTCTTC.

V is TRBV18 and J is TRBJ2-4, with a weak D call TRBD2 (5 bases). Germline loops: CDR1 KGHSH, CDR2 LQKENI. This CDR3 has 16 amino acids. Between the trimmed V and J ends, which lost 0 bases and 4 bases, there was a span of 13 bases. The CDR3 region is CASSPPNGIGKNIQYF. CDR3 nucleotides: TGTGCCAGCTCACCACCGAACGGGATCGGAAAAAACATTCAGTACTTC.

This clone was seen a single time. This chain uses TRBV6-6 with TRBJ2-7, with 9 bases identical to TRBD1. Germline V gene data show CDR1 as MNHNY and CDR2 as SVGAGI (reference sequence). Trimming took 6 bases from V and 0 from J; bases not matched to a gene: 6. This CDR3 has 15 residues. The CDR3 sequence is CASREGQGSSYEQYF. DNA for the CDR3: TGTGCCAGCAGGGAGGGACAGGGTAGCTCCTACGAGCAGTACTTC.

This clone has only one observation. For the CDR3, the DNA is TGTGCCAGCAGCTTAGGCAGGATTACCTACGAGCAGTACTTC. It translates to CASSLGRITYEQYF. The gene calls are TRBV13 and TRBJ2-7; D gene uncertain. The CDR3 sequence is 14 residues long. V lost 0 bases and J 2 bases, leaving 8 bases between the germline ends. Germline lookup yields CDR1 PRHDT and CDR2 FYEKMQ (reference sequence). Looking up the rest from reference TRBV13 and TRBJ2-7 gives the full variable domain: AAGVIQSPRHLIKEKRETATLKCYPIPRHDTVYWYQQGPGQDPQFLISFYEKMQSDKGSIPDRFSAQQFSDYHSELNMSSLELGDSALYFCASSLGRITYEQYFGPGTRLTVT.

The chain has TRBV4-2 and TRBJ2-1; weak D call: TRBD2 (5 bases). Germline assignment: CDR1 LGHNA and CDR2 YNFKEQ. This CDR3 has 15 residues. V lost 1 base and J 8 bases, leaving 15 bases between the germline ends. CDR3 residues: CASSQVWASRDEQFF. CDR3 sequence (DNA): TGTGCCAGCAGCCAAGTGTGGGCTAGCCGCGATGAGCAGTTCTTC.

The chain uses TRBV19 and TRBJ2-7, with 9 bases aligning to TRBD1. The germline CDR1 and CDR2 sequences are LNHDA and SQIVND (reference sequence). Unmatched junction bases numbered 7, after V lost 4 bases and J lost 6 bases. The CDR3 loop spans 14 amino acids. The CDR3: CASSKGQGVSEQYF. In DNA, the CDR3 is TGTGCCAGTAGTAAGGGACAGGGCGTTTCCGAGCAGTACTTC. The full variable domain, in which reference TRBV19 and TRBJ2-7 provide the parts outside the CDR3, is DGGITQSPKYLFRKEGQNVTLSCEQNLNHDAMYWYRQDPGQGLRLIYYSQIVNDFQKGDIAEGYSVSREKKESFPLTVTSAQKNPTAFYLCASSKGQGVSEQYFGPGTRLTVT.

This clone was seen a few times. This rearrangement joins TRBV3-1 (or the pseudogene TRBV3-2) to TRBJ2-2, with D tentatively TRBD1 (6 bases). In germline, CDR1 is LGHDT, CDR2 YNNKEL (reference sequence). The CDR3 spans 13 residues. Trimming took off 6 bases at V and 4 bases at J, with 9 bases between the two ends. CDR3 DNA sequence: TGTGCCAGCAGGGACAGAAGCACCGGGGAGCTGTTTTTT. Its translation is CASRDRSTGELFF.

V gene TRBV5-1 combines with J gene TRBJ2-2; no clear D. The length of the CDR3 is 15 residues. V lost 9 bases and J 0 bases, leaving 15 bases between the germline ends. Germline CDR1 is SGHRS and CDR2 is YFSETQ. The CDR3 sequence: CATQPGFPNTGELFF. For the CDR3, the DNA is TGCGCCACCCAACCAGGTTTCCCGAACACCGGGGAGCTGTTTTTT.

The J gene is TRBJ2-7, the V gene TRBV29-1, with TRBD2 identical over 10 bases. V was clipped by 2 bases and J by 0 bases; unmatched bases: 4. The CDR3 is made up of 15 amino acids. In germline, CDR1 is SQVTM, CDR2 ANQGSEA. This CDR3 is CSVELAGVGSYEQYF. The CDR3 region has the DNA TGCAGCGTTGAACTAGCGGGAGTCGGCTCCTACGAGCAGTACTTC.

The chain links TRBV5-1 to TRBJ2-2, with a possible D match to TRBD2 (5 bases). The CDR3 is 17 amino acids. Per germline, CDR1 SGHRS and CDR2 YFSETQ. The V and J ends lost 3 bases and 0 bases respectively, with 15 bases between them. The CDR3 DNA sequence: TGCGCCAGCAGCTATCTGGAGGTCGGCTCGAACACCGGGGAGCTGTTTTTT. Amino acid sequence: CASSYLEVGSNTGELFF.

The rearrangement links TRBV28 to TRBJ2-2; TRBD1 matches 11 bases. CDR1 is MDHEN, CDR2 SYDVKM, per germline. V lost 4 bases to trimming and J lost 6 bases; unmatched junction nucleotides: 4. The CDR3 covers 15 residues. CDR3 loop: CASSSGTGGPGELFF. The CDR3, as DNA: TGTGCCAGCAGTTCCGGGACAGGGGGGCCCGGGGAGCTGTTTTTT.

The chain employs TRBV5-1 and TRBJ2-1; TRBD1 aligns across 10 bases. This CDR3 comprises 15 residues. Germline CDR1 and CDR2: SGHRS and YFSETQ. Trimming cost V 5 bases and J 9 bases; bases outside gene matches: 11. CDR3 amino acids: CASRLSGQGDGEQFF. Here the CDR3 DNA reads TGCGCCAGCAGATTATCCGGACAGGGGGACGGTGAGCAGTTCTTC.

V is TRBV24-1 and J is TRBJ2-2; 7 bases agree with TRBD2. CDR1 KGHDR and CDR2 SFDVKD come from the germline V gene. J lost 2 bases, V lost 4 bases, and 6 bases had no gene match. CDR3 length equals 16 residues. This CDR3 reads CATSEYGRPNTGELFF. The CDR3 DNA reads as TGTGCCACCAGTGAATACGGGAGGCCCAACACCGGGGAGCTGTTTTTT.

In DNA form, the CDR3 reads TGTGCCAGCTCACCAAACTTGGGGACAGCTAATTCACCCCTCCACTTT. Its protein product is CASSPNLGTANSPLHF. The V gene is TRBV18, the J gene TRBJ1-6; 7 bases fit TRBD1. CDR1 and CDR2 (germline): KGHSH, LQKENI. The CDR3 has 16 residues. Losses at the gene ends were 2 bases for V and 6 bases for J; bases not matched to a gene: 7.

Here the CDR3 DNA reads TGTGCCAGCAGTTACTCCGACGCCGGAGGGGATACGCAGTATTTT. Translating gives CASSYSDAGGDTQYF. V is TRBV6-6 and J is TRBJ2-3, with a weak D call TRBD2 (6 bases). Germline V CDR1 and CDR2: MNHNY, SVGAGI (reference sequence). The CDR3 consists of 15 residues. The V end lost 0 bases, the J end lost 6 bases, and 13 bases lay between the germline ends.

This chain connects TRBV6-5 to TRBJ2-1; 13 bases are shared with TRBD2. Losses at the gene ends were 6 bases for V and 9 bases for J; bases not matched to a gene: 8. This CDR3 contains 15 residues. CDR1 is MNHEY and CDR2 is SVGAGI in the germline V gene. The CDR3 region has the DNA TGTGCCAGCAGCCGCGGACTAGCGGGAGAGGGTGAGCAGTTCTTC. Protein sequence: CASSRGLAGEGEQFF.

The chain is built from TRBV3-1 (or the pseudogene TRBV3-2) and TRBJ1-1, with 9 bases lining up with TRBD1. Trimming took 3 bases from V and 1 from J; bases not matched to a gene: 0. CDR3 length equals 14 residues. From germline, CDR1 is LGHDT and CDR2 YNNKEL (reference sequence). Here the CDR3 reads CASSQGQGNTEAFF. As DNA, the CDR3 is TGTGCCAGCAGCCAGGGACAGGGGAACACTGAAGCTTTCTTT.

The chain is built from TRBV11-2 and TRBJ2-7; no clear D. CDR3 size: 16 residues. Germline loops: CDR1 SGHAT, CDR2 FQNNGV. The V and J ends lost 5 bases and 0 bases respectively, with 17 bases between them. The CDR3 spells CASSPILSTSSYEQYF. For the CDR3, the DNA is TGTGCCAGCAGCCCGATTCTGAGTACGAGCTCCTACGAGCAGTACTTC.

This clone is a singleton in its sample. The V call is TRBV19, the J call TRBJ2-5, with a tentative D call TRBD1 (6 bases). The germline V gene encodes CDR1 LNHDA and CDR2 SQIVND (reference sequence). The CDR3 length is 14 residues. V was clipped by 4 bases and J by 0 bases, with 9 bases between them. DNA for the CDR3: TGTGCCAGTAGTACTTCAGGGGACCAAGAGACCCAGTACTTC. It is translated as CASSTSGDQETQYF.

This rearrangement joins TRBV11-2 to TRBJ2-5, with 10 nucleotides matching TRBD2. The CDR3 runs to 15 residues. Germline V lookup: CDR1 SGHAT, CDR2 FQNNGV. V gave up 4 bases and J gave up 3 bases; unmatched junction bases: 5. The CDR3 coding sequence is TGTGCCAGCAGCTCCCGAGCGGGAGGGAAAGAGACCCAGTACTTC. It is translated as CASSSRAGGKETQYF. Full variable domain (remainder filled in from reference TRBV11-2 and TRBJ2-5): EAGVAQSPRYKIIEKRQSVAFWCNPISGHATLYWYQQILGQGPKLLIQFQNNGVVDDSQLPKDRFSAERLKGVDSTLKIQPAKLEDSAVYLCASSSRAGGKETQYFGPGTRLLVL.

The rearrangement joins TRBV7-2 to TRBJ2-7; 11 bases map to TRBD2. This CDR3 is built from 15 residues. V gave up 5 bases and J gave up 3 bases; unmatched junction bases: 6. Germline V lookup: CDR1 SGHTA, CDR2 FQGNSA. CDR3 bases: TGTGCCAGCAGCCAACTAGCGGGAGTGTTCTACGAGCAGTACTTC. Translating gives CASSQLAGVFYEQYF. The full variable domain, completed using reference TRBV7-2 and TRBJ2-7, is GAGVSQSPSNKVTEKGKDVELRCDPISGHTALYWYRQSLGQGLEFLIYFQGNSAPDKSGLPSDRFSAERTGGSVSTLTIQRTQQEDSAVYLCASSQLAGVFYEQYFGPGTRLTVT.

The chain combines TRBV7-9 with TRBJ1-2; D uncertain. The length of the CDR3 is 12 residues. Germline assignment: CDR1 SEHNR and CDR2 FQNEAQ (reference sequence). V dropped 1 base and J dropped 8 bases, with 8 bases sitting between them. The CDR3 loop is CASSLERNGYTF. CDR3 coding DNA: TGTGCCAGCAGCTTAGAGAGGAACGGCTACACCTTC.

This sequence joins TRBV6-2 or TRBV6-3 and TRBJ2-1; D gene ambiguous. The V and J ends lost 6 bases and 2 bases respectively, with 17 bases between them. The germline gives CDR1 MNHEY, CDR2 SVGEGT. The CDR3 loop spans 16 amino acids. The CDR3 reads CASSLPPLIAYNEQFF. The CDR3 DNA reads TGTGCCAGCAGCCTACCCCCACTGATCGCCTACAATGAGCAGTTCTTC.

The rearrangement links TRBV6-5 to TRBJ2-7; 8 bases fit TRBD1. Germline V lookup: CDR1 MNHEY, CDR2 SVGAGI. Trimming took 7 bases from V and 0 from J; bases not matched to a gene: 5. This CDR3 spans 14 amino acids. The CDR3 sequence is CASMYDRGSYEQYF. The CDR3 DNA is TGTGCCAGCATGTATGACAGGGGCTCCTACGAGCAGTACTTC.

The chain joins TRBV14 to TRBJ2-3; TRBD2 aligns across 11 bases. CDR1 and CDR2 from the germline V gene are SGHDN and FVKESK. The length of the CDR3 is 19 residues. V was pared by 0 bases and J by 3 bases, with 11 bases of the junction left unmatched. The CDR3 sequence is CASSQDGTSGSSRTDTQYF. CDR3 in DNA: TGTGCCAGCAGCCAAGACGGGACTAGCGGTTCGTCTCGAACAGATACGCAGTATTTT.